The clone carrying this TCR beta chain has only a few counts. The sample comes from a study of blood T cell repertoires in COVID-19. Study-wide background: The United States, Italy and Spain provided the acute and convalescent COVID-19 samples. PBMCs, B-cell-depleted T cells, or T cells provided the cDNA or gDNA that made up the material.

Authors' processing steps: Estimated nucleated cell counts came from reference gene primer amplification. The table came from immunoSEQ multiplex PCR; TCRdb's copy has only in-frame clones and leaves some out. D and trimming come from the DNA, and the V and J calls and clone size come from that table. The data contain over 250,000 clones, about three quarters of them singletons. V lost 5 bases, J lost 1 base, and 4 bases stayed unmatched. The CDR3 extends over 14 amino acids. Germline V lookup: CDR1 SNHLY, CDR2 FYNNEI. This rearrangement joins TRBV2 to TRBJ2-7, with 8 bases lining up with TRBD1. The sample was peripheral blood. The sequence was obtained from an elderly woman with acute or convalescent COVID-19. CDR3 sequence: CASSPRTGSYEQYF. CDR3 sequence (DNA): TGTGCCAGCAGTCCTCGGACAGGGTCCTACGAGCAGTACTTC.